This TCR beta chain was observed in a study of cytomegalovirus exposure and HLA in healthy donors. The V gene end was trimmed by 4 bases and the J gene end by 7 bases; junction bases not matched to a gene: 6. CDR1 is SQVTM, CDR2 ANQGSEA, per germline. There are 12 residues in the CDR3. The study ran its PCR with 60 Vbeta and 13 Jbeta primers. Assay used: immunoSEQ multiplex PCR; TCRdb lists only in-frame clones, some missing. The table lists some 170,000 clones, approximately 80% of them singletons. The receptor's source is a woman aged 18-29 years in good health and CMV-seropositive. V is TRBV29-1 and J is TRBJ2-7, with TRBD1 matching over 8 bases. The source material was PBMCs. CDR3 sequence reads: CSVVQGAGEQYF. CDR3 coding DNA: TGCAGCGTTGTCCAGGGGGCTGGGGAGCAGTACTTC.